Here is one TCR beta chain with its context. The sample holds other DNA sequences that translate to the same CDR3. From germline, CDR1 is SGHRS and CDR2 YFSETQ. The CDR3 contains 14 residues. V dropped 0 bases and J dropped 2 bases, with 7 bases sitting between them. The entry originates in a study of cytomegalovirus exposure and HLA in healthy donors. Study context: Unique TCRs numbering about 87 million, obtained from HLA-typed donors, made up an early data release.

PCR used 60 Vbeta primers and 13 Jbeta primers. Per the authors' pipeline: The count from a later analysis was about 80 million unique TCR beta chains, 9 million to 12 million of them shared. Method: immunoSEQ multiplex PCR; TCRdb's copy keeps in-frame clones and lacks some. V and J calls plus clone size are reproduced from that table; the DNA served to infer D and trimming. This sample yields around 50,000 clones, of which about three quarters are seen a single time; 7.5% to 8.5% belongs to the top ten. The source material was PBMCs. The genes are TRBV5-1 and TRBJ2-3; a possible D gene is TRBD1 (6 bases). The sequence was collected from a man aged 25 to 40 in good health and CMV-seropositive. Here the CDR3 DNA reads TGCGCCAGCAGCTTGGAGGGGGACACAGATACGCAGTATTTT. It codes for CASSLEGDTDTQYF.